One and the same sample provided the 6 T cell receptor beta chains below, sequenced in a study of response to subunit inactivated influenza vaccine. TCRdb re-called the RT-PCR reads with MiXCR, one entry per CDR3 protein. The table records roughly 650,000 distinct CDR3 sequences, approximately 14% of them present only once. This material consisted of PBMCs from blood, taken 14 days before vaccination. All receptors derive from a man over 45 who received an inactivated influenza vaccine.

The CDR3 coding sequence is TGTGCCAGCATTGGCTTGGCGAGTAACACCGGGGAGCTGTTTTTT. Translation: CASIGLASNTGELFF. The chain carries TRBV6-1 and TRBJ2-2; D unresolved. Germline V gene sequence: CDR1 MNHNS, CDR2 SASEGT. CDR3 length: 15 amino acids. Deletions cut 7 bases from V and 2 bases from J, with 14 bases between.

This clonotype was counted only a few times. The chain couples TRBV12-3 or TRBV12-4 to TRBJ2-2; D is ambiguous. Trimming left V 8 bases short and J 6 bases short, with 7 bases between. The CDR3 length is 11 residues. CDR3 amino acids: CASSIAGELFF. The CDR3 nucleotides read TGTGCCAGCTCTATAGCCGGGGAGCTGTTTTTT.

V and J are TRBV7-8 and TRBJ2-3; 9 bases align to TRBD1. CDR1 SGHVS and CDR2 FQNEAQ come from the germline V gene. V gave up 0 bases and J gave up 3 bases; unmatched junction bases: 4. The CDR3 sequence is 16 residues long. CDR3 sequence (DNA): TGTGCCAGCAGCTTAGCTGGGACAGGGTGGACAGATACGCAGTATTTT. Protein: CASSLAGTGWTDTQYF.

J is TRBJ2-5 and V is TRBV7-2; D might be TRBD2 (6 bases). Germline assignment: CDR1 SGHTA and CDR2 FQGNSA. Trimming took off 7 bases at V and 3 bases at J, with 15 bases between the two ends. This CDR3 comprises 14 residues. CDR3 DNA: TGTGCCAGCATAAAGTGGGGCGGGAAAGAGACCCAGTACTTC. Amino acid sequence: CASIKWGGKETQYF.

This clonotype has more than one count but fewer than ten. The V gene is TRBV27, the J gene TRBJ1-1; D gene unclear. The CDR3 spans 15 residues. Germline V gives CDR1 MNHEY, CDR2 SMNVEV (reference sequence). Between the trimmed V and J ends, which lost 1 base and 2 bases, there was a span of 11 bases. The CDR3 here is CASSLFGKGNTEAFF. Here the CDR3 DNA reads TGTGCCAGCAGTTTATTCGGGAAGGGAAACACTGAAGCTTTCTTT.

The chain recombines TRBV28 with TRBJ2-7; 9 positions match TRBD2. The V gene's germline CDR1 is MDHEN and CDR2 SYDVKM. Unmatched junction bases numbered 8, after V lost 2 bases and J lost 3 bases. This CDR3 is 16 amino acids long. The CDR3: CASSLRRGAGGYEQYF. DNA of the CDR3: TGTGCCAGCAGTTTACGTCGGGGAGCGGGAGGCTACGAGCAGTACTTC.